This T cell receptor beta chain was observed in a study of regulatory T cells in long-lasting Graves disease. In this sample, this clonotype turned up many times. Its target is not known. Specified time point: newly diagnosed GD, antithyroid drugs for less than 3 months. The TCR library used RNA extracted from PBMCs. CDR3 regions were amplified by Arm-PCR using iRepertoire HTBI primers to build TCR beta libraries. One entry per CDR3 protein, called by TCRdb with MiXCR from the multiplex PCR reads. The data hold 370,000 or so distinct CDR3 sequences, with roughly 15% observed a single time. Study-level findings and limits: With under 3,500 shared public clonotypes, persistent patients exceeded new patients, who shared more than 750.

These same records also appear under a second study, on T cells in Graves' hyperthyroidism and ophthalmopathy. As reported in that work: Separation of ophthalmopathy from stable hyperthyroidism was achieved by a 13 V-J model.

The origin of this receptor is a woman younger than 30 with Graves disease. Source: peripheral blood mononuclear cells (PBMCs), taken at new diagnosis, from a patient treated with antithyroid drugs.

The chain's CDR3 is CASSLSPGSQETQYF. In nucleotides, the CDR3 is TGTGCCAGCAGCTTAAGCCCGGGATCACAAGAGACCCAGTACTTC. The chain uses TRBV11-2 and TRBJ2-5; tentative D call: TRBD2 (5 bases). The CDR3 loop spans 15 amino acids. CDR1 and CDR2 from the germline V gene are SGHAT and FQNNGV. V was trimmed by 2 bases and J by 2 bases, leaving 12 bases between them. Based on the CDR3 plus reference TRBV11-2 and TRBJ2-5, the full variable domain is EAGVAQSPRYKIIEKRQSVAFWCNPISGHATLYWYQQILGQGPKLLIQFQNNGVVDDSQLPKDRFSAERLKGVDSTLKIQPAKLEDSAVYLCASSLSPGSQETQYFGPGTRLLVL.